These 30 T cell receptor beta chains were all obtained from the same sample, sequenced in a study of T cells in localized non-small cell lung cancer. The table came from immunoSEQ multiplex PCR; TCRdb's copy has only in-frame clones and leaves some out. Found here are over a thousand clones, approximately 27% of them singletons; the top ten hold 30% to 45%. Sample: normal lung tissue next to the tumor, taken before any cancer treatment. These receptors all come from a male donor at least 60 years old with stage II squamous cell lung carcinoma.

In this sample, this clone is medium-sized. The chain is built from TRBV11-3 and TRBJ2-7; 12 nucleotides match TRBD2. V lost 5 bases, J lost 3 bases, and 2 bases stayed unmatched. Germline CDR1 SGHNT, CDR2 YENEEA. This CDR3 comprises 14 residues. The CDR3 spells CASSAGLAGYEQYV. As DNA, the CDR3 is TGTGCCAGCAGCGCGGGACTAGCGGGCTACGAGCAGTACGTC.

In this sample, this clone is medium-sized (0.01 to 0.1%). V usage is TRBV11-3 and J usage is TRBJ1-3; D is ambiguous. Germline V CDR1 and CDR2: SGHNT, YENEEA. The V gene lost 5 bases and the J gene lost 0 bases, with 11 bases spanning the gap. This CDR3 has 15 residues. The CDR3 DNA reads as TGTGCCAGCAGCCCGCGGACGGACTCTGGAAACACCATATATTTT. Translation gives CASSPRTDSGNTIYF.

V is TRBV11-3 and J is TRBJ2-7; the match to TRBD2 covers 11 bases. The J segment lost 3 bases and the V segment lost 5 bases, leaving 6 bases of the junction unmatched. Germline V gives CDR1 SGHNT, CDR2 YENEEA. The CDR3 is 15 amino acids. CDR3 nucleotide sequence: TGTGCCAGCAGCCCGCAGGGACTAGCGGTCTACGAGCAGTACTTC. This encodes CASSPQGLAVYEQYF. The complete variable domain, with remaining parts taken from reference TRBV11-3 and TRBJ2-7, reads EAGVVQSPRYKIIEKKQPVAFWCNPISGHNTLYWYLQNLGQGPELLIRYENEEAVDDSQLPKDRFSAERLKGVDSTLKIQPAELGDSAVYLCASSPQGLAVYEQYFGPGTRLTVT.

With regard to this clone: Germline and junction disagree at one end, which may indicate a read error. The chain is built from TRBV6-8 and TRBJ2-3; D is unclear. The CDR3 has 15 amino acids. CDR1 and CDR2 (germline): MNHGY, SAAAGT. The CDR3 here is CATSYGSLSTDTQYF. CDR3 sequence (DNA): TGTGCCACCAGTTACGGTAGCCTTAGCACAGATACGCAGTATTTT.

The chain couples TRBV30 to TRBJ1-5, with 7 bases that match TRBD1. CDR3 length: 13 residues. With V trimmed by 5 bases and J by 6 bases, 7 bases remained unmatched. The germline V gene encodes CDR1 GTSNPN and CDR2 SVGIG (reference sequence). CDR3 sequence reads: CAWEAGGGQPQHF. CDR3 in DNA: TGTGCCTGGGAAGCAGGGGGGGGTCAGCCCCAGCATTTT.

This rearrangement joins TRBV18 to TRBJ2-7; D might be TRBD2 (5 bases). CDR1 KGHSH and CDR2 LQKENI come from the germline V gene. The CDR3 extends over 12 amino acids. V dropped 10 bases and J dropped 0 bases, with 10 bases sitting between them. The CDR3, as DNA: TGTGCCACCGGGGTTAGCTCCTACGAGCAGTACTTC. Its translation is CATGVSSYEQYF.

This clone appeared a few times. The chain links TRBV6-8 to TRBJ1-2, with 9 bases fitting TRBD1. There are 14 residues in the CDR3. V lost 3 bases, J lost 6 bases, and 5 bases stayed unmatched. The germline V gene encodes CDR1 MNHGY and CDR2 SAAAGT. CDR3 amino acids: CASSYSGQGHGYTF. Written as DNA, the CDR3 is TGTGCCAGCAGTTATTCGGGACAGGGCCATGGCTACACCTTC.

The chain links TRBV10-2 to TRBJ2-7; the match to TRBD2 covers 13 bases. This CDR3 is built from 15 residues. J lost 3 bases, V lost 6 bases, and 5 bases had no gene match. Germline CDR1 and CDR2: WSHSY and SAAADI. The CDR3 nucleotides read TGCGCCAGCAGCGCCGGACTAGCGGGGGTCTACGAGCAGTACGTC. The encoded protein is CASSAGLAGVYEQYV.

This clone was seen more than once but under ten times. The V and J genes are TRBV12-5 and TRBJ2-2; D gene ambiguous. The CDR3 has 12 residues. The germline V gene encodes CDR1 LGHNT and CDR2 FRNRAP. In DNA form, the CDR3 reads TGTGCCAGCATTCAAGGCCCCGGGGAGCTGTTTTTT. Its translation: CASIQGPGELFF.

In its sample, this clone ranks as medium-sized. The gene calls are TRBV6-8 and TRBJ2-2; D may match TRBD1 or TRBD2 (5 bases each). Per the germline V gene, CDR1 is MNHGY and CDR2 is SAAAGT. V gave up 0 bases and J gave up 4 bases, with 12 bases separating them. There are 16 residues in the CDR3. The CDR3 DNA is TGTGCCAGCAGTTACTCGTTTACGGGGCTCACCGGGGAGCTGTTTTTT. Amino acid sequence: CASSYSFTGLTGELFF.

By share of the sample, this clone is medium-sized. This rearrangement joins TRBV6-8 to TRBJ2-3; 11 bases are a match to TRBD2. In germline, CDR1 is MNHGY, CDR2 SAAAGT. The CDR3 has 16 amino acids. Losses at the gene ends were 2 bases for V and 5 bases for J; bases not matched to a gene: 6. The CDR3 coding sequence is TGTGCCAGCAGTTACCCCCTAGCGGGGGGCGGAGATACGCAGTATTTT. Translation gives CASSYPLAGGGDTQYF.

J is TRBJ2-1 and V is TRBV11-3; no definite D call. The CDR3 is 14 amino acids. The germline CDR1 and CDR2 sequences are SGHNT and YENEEA. Trimming pared 5 bases from V and 4 bases from J, leaving 12 bases between. This CDR3 is CASSRLGPYNEQFF. DNA of the CDR3: TGTGCCAGCAGCCGTTTAGGTCCTTACAATGAGCAGTTCTTC.

This chain uses TRBV5-1 with TRBJ2-2; 8 nucleotides match TRBD2. After removal of 1 base from V and 1 base from J, the junction contained 3 bases not matched to a gene. Germline loops: CDR1 SGHRS, CDR2 YFSETQ. The CDR3 spans 16 residues. The CDR3 loop reads CASSLLSGGNTGELFF. The CDR3 region has the DNA TGCGCCAGCAGCTTGCTCAGCGGGGGGAACACCGGGGAGCTGTTTTTT. Combining the CDR3 with reference TRBV5-1 and TRBJ2-2 gives the whole variable domain KAGVTQTPRYLIKTRGQQVTLSCSPISGHRSVSWYQQTPGQGLQFLFEYFSETQRNKGNFPGRFSGRQFSNSRSEMNVSTLELGDSALYLCASSLLSGGNTGELFFGEGSRLTVL.

This clone is classed as medium-sized. V and J are TRBV7-2 and TRBJ2-5; possibly TRBD1 or TRBD2 for D (5 bases each). The V gene lost 0 bases and the J gene lost 4 bases, with 6 bases spanning the gap. CDR3 length: 13 residues. The germline V gene encodes CDR1 SGHTA and CDR2 FQGNSA. CDR3 coding DNA: TGTGCCAGCAGCTTAGCGGGGGTAGAGACCCAGTACTTC. Amino acid sequence: CASSLAGVETQYF.

The chain is built from TRBV30 and TRBJ1-1; a possible D gene is TRBD1 (6 bases). Per germline, CDR1 GTSNPN and CDR2 SVGIG (reference sequence). Trimming took off 7 bases at V and 3 bases at J, with 18 bases between the two ends. CDR3 length: 14 amino acids. The chain's CDR3 is CAYQTGLGDTEAFF. CDR3 nucleotide sequence: TGTGCCTACCAAACAGGGTTGGGGGACACTGAAGCTTTCTTT.

This clone showed up just a few times. This CDR3 is CAARGVGTREQYF. In nucleotides, the CDR3 is TGTGCCGCCCGAGGAGTAGGGACGAGAGAGCAGTACTTC. J is TRBJ2-7 and V is TRBV7-2; D may match TRBD1 or TRBD2 (5 bases each). Germline CDR1 is SGHTA and CDR2 is FQGNSA. The CDR3 consists of 13 residues. V dropped 11 bases and J dropped 7 bases, with 21 bases sitting between them.

This clone was found a few times. In DNA, the CDR3 is TGTGCCAGCTCGGTCGACCTCAGCTACGAGCAGTACTTC. The encoded protein is CASSVDLSYEQYF. This chain connects TRBV18 to TRBJ2-7, with D unclear. Trimming stripped 6 bases from V and 3 bases from J, with 12 bases between. Germline lookup yields CDR1 KGHSH and CDR2 LQKENI. The CDR3 is made up of 13 amino acids. Full variable domain (missing parts from reference TRBV18 and TRBJ2-7): NAGVMQNPRHLVRRRGQEARLRCSPMKGHSHVYWYRQLPEEGLKFMVYLQKENIIDESGMPKERFSAEFPKEGPSILRIQQVVRGDSAAYFCASSVDLSYEQYFGPGTRLTVT.

The chain uses TRBV18 and TRBJ2-2; D perhaps matches TRBD1 (5 bases). The CDR3 covers 14 residues. Trimming took off 7 bases at V and 0 bases at J, with 9 bases between the two ends. Germline CDR1 and CDR2: KGHSH and LQKENI. CDR3 sequence (DNA): TGTGCCAGCTTTCAGGGCGCGAACACCGGGGAGCTGTTTTTT. Its translation: CASFQGANTGELFF.

This clone was found a few times. V gene TRBV7-7 combines with J gene TRBJ1-1; possibly TRBD1 for D (6 bases). The germline V gene has CDR1 SSHAT and CDR2 FNYEAQ (reference sequence). The V end was cut by 1 base, the J end by 4 bases, with 10 bases between. The CDR3 sequence is 14 residues long. For the CDR3, the DNA is TGTGCCAGCAGCTTAGGCAGGGGTAGCACTGAAGCTTTCTTT. This codes for CASSLGRGSTEAFF.

V usage is TRBV14 and J usage is TRBJ2-1; 8 bases line up with TRBD2. Trimming cost V 4 bases and J 10 bases; bases outside gene matches: 9. This CDR3 spans 14 amino acids. CDR1 SGHDN and CDR2 FVKESK come from the germline V gene. The CDR3 DNA reads TGTGCCAGCAGCCCGGGAGGGGCAAGGGGAGAGCAGTTCTTC. Amino acids: CASSPGGARGEQFF.

This clone was detected a few times. The V call is TRBV6-8, the J call TRBJ2-2; 7 bases agree with TRBD2. Trimming at V came to 4 bases and at J to 2 bases, leaving 7 bases not matched to a gene. Germline CDR1 is MNHGY and CDR2 is SAAAGT. CDR3 size: 16 residues. CDR3 amino acids: CASSSRLAPNTGELFF. In DNA, the CDR3 is TGTGCCAGCAGTTCCCGACTAGCCCCTAACACCGGGGAGCTGTTTTTT.

The chain's CDR3 is CASSLGGTPNTEAFF. The CDR3 DNA sequence: TGTGCCAGCAGCTTAGGAGGGACACCAAACACTGAAGCTTTCTTT. The chain links TRBV11-3 to TRBJ1-1, with D possibly matching TRBD1 (6 bases). This CDR3 has 15 amino acids. The germline V and J ends were trimmed by 1 base and 2 bases, with 11 bases remaining between them. CDR1 SGHNT and CDR2 YENEEA come from the germline V gene.

The chain has TRBV19 and TRBJ2-3; D remains ambiguous. V was cut by 3 bases and J by 14 bases, with 12 bases left in between. The CDR3 loop spans 11 amino acids. Germline lookup yields CDR1 LNHDA and CDR2 SQIVND (reference sequence). The chain's CDR3 is CASSIGPLRYF. CDR3 sequence (DNA): TGTGCCAGTAGTATCGGACCCCTGCGGTATTTT.

The rearrangement joins TRBV30 to TRBJ1-6, with D possibly TRBD1 on 5 matching bases. The CDR3 is made up of 13 amino acids. CDR1 and CDR2 from the germline V gene are GTSNPN and SVGIG (reference sequence). Trimming stripped 3 bases from V and 7 bases from J, with 10 bases between. In DNA form, the CDR3 reads TGTGCCTGGAGGGCTAGGGGAAATTCACCCCTCCACTTT. It translates to CAWRARGNSPLHF.

There are a few counts of this clone. The V gene is TRBV25-1, the J gene TRBJ2-7, with a possible D match to TRBD2 (5 bases). Germline values: CDR1 MGHDK, CDR2 SYGVNS. This CDR3 is built from 13 residues. Deletions cut 8 bases from V and 7 bases from J, with 18 bases between. For the CDR3, the DNA is TGTGCCAGCCACAGAACGACCGAGGGAGAGCAGTACTTC. Translated: CASHRTTEGEQYF.

By share, this clone ranks as medium-sized (0.01 to 0.1%). This rearrangement joins TRBV11-3 to TRBJ1-1, with D perhaps TRBD1 (5 bases). Trimming removed 6 bases at V and 0 bases at J, with 14 bases between. The CDR3 is made up of 15 amino acids. CDR1 is SGHNT and CDR2 is YENEEA in the germline V gene. In DNA, the CDR3 is TGTGCCAGCAGGATAGACGGGACGGTGAACACTGAAGCTTTCTTT. As protein: CASRIDGTVNTEAFF. The full variable domain, in which reference TRBV11-3 and TRBJ1-1 provide the parts outside the CDR3, is EAGVVQSPRYKIIEKKQPVAFWCNPISGHNTLYWYLQNLGQGPELLIRYENEEAVDDSQLPKDRFSAERLKGVDSTLKIQPAELGDSAVYLCASRIDGTVNTEAFFGQGTRLTVV.

The chain couples TRBV18 to TRBJ2-7, with D unclear. The CDR3 has 13 residues. The germline V gene encodes CDR1 KGHSH and CDR2 LQKENI. V dropped 5 bases and J dropped 0 bases, with 8 bases sitting between them. The CDR3 coding sequence is TGTGCCAGCTCATCCCCGGACTCCTACGAGCAGTACTTC. Residues: CASSSPDSYEQYF.

This clone was found a few times. The V gene is TRBV11-3, the J gene TRBJ2-7; TRBD1 aligns across 7 bases. This CDR3 contains 15 residues. Germline lookup yields CDR1 SGHNT and CDR2 YENEEA. Trimming cost V 2 bases and J 0 bases; bases outside gene matches: 4. CDR3: CASSLSGGSSYEQYF. Written as DNA, the CDR3 is TGTGCCAGCAGCTTATCAGGGGGTAGCTCCTACGAGCAGTACTTC.

This chain connects TRBV25-1 to TRBJ2-3, with 9 bases fitting TRBD1. The CDR3 loop spans 15 amino acids. Looked up from germline, CDR1 is MGHDK and CDR2 is SYGVNS. With 4 bases clipped from V and 7 bases from J, the junction kept 9 bases outside the gene matches. For the CDR3, the DNA is TGTGCCAGCAGTGCCTCCGGGACAGGGTTAAATACGCAGTATTTT. Translation gives CASSASGTGLNTQYF.

This clone has a handful of counts. V gene TRBV7-7 combines with J gene TRBJ2-1, with a possible D match to TRBD1 (5 bases). CDR1 and CDR2 from the germline V gene are SSHAT and FNYEAQ (reference sequence). V was cut by 5 bases and J by 7 bases, with 15 bases left in between. The CDR3 covers 14 residues. CDR3 sequence (DNA): TGTGCCAGCAGCCCCCCAGCAGGGTTGAATGAGCAGTTCTTC. This sequence encodes CASSPPAGLNEQFF.